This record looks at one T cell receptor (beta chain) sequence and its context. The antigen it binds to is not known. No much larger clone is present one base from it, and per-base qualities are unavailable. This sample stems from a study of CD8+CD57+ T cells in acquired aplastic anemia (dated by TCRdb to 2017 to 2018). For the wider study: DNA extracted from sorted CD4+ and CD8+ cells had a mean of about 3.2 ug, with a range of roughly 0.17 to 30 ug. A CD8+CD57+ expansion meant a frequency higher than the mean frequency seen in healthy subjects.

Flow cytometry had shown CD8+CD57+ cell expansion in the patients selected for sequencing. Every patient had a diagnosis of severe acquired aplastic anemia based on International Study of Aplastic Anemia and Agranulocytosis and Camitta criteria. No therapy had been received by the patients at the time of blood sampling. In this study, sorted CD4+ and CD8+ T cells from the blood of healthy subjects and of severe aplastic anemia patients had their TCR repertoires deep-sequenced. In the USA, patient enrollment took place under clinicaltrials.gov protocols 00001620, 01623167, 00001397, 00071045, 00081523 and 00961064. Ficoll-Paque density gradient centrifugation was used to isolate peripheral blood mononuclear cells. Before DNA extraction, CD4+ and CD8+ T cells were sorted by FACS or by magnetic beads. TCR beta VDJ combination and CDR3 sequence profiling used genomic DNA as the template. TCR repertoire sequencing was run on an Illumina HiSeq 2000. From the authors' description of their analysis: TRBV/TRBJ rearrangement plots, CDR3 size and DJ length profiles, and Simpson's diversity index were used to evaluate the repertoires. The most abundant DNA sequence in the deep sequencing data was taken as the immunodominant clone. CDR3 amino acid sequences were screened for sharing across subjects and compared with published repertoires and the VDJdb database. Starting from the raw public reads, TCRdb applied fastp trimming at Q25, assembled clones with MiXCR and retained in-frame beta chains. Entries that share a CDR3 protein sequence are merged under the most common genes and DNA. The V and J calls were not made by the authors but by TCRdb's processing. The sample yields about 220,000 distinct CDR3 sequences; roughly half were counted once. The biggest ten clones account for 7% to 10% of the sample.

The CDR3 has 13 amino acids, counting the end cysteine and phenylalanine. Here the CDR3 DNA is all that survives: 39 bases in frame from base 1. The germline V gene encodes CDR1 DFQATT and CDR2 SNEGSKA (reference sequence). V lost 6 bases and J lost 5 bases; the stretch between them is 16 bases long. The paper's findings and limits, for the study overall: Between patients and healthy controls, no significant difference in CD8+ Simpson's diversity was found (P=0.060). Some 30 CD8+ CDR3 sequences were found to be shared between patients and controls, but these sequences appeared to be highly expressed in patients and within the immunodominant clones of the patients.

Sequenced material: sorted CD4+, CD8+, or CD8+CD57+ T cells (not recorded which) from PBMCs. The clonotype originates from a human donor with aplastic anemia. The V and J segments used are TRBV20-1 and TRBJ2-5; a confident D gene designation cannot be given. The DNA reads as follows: TGCAGTGCGCGTGAGGATCGAGCGGAGACCCAGTACTTC. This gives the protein CSAREDRAETQYF.